One and the same sample provided the 17 T cell receptor beta chains below, sequenced in a study of cytomegalovirus exposure and HLA in healthy donors. In the PCR, 60 Vbeta and 13 Jbeta primers were used. Assay used: immunoSEQ multiplex PCR; TCRdb lists only in-frame clones, some missing. The sample lists about 94,000 clones, over 50% occurring once. The sequenced sample was PBMCs. The receptors derive from a man aged 25 to 40 in good health and CMV-seronegative.

This clone was counted only a few times. The rearrangement uses TRBV10-3 and TRBJ1-2; 7 positions agree with TRBD1. Per germline, CDR1 ENHRY and CDR2 SYGVKD. V was clipped by 5 bases and J by 2 bases; unmatched bases: 5. This CDR3 is built from 14 residues. The CDR3 coding sequence is TGTGCCATCAGTCAGGGGGAATCGAACTATGGCTACACCTTC. It codes for CAISQGESNYGYTF.

The V call is TRBV6-1, the J call TRBJ1-5; 7 bases are a match to TRBD1. Per germline, CDR1 MNHNS and CDR2 SASEGT. The trim removed 4 bases at V and 5 bases at J, leaving 17 bases unmatched. This CDR3 is 18 amino acids long. This CDR3 reads CASSVRTGEIAIYQPQHF. The CDR3 DNA sequence: TGTGCCAGCAGTGTGAGGACAGGCGAGATAGCTATCTATCAGCCCCAGCATTTT.

This clone was seen only a few times. The chain uses TRBV5-1 and TRBJ1-2; D remains unclear. Germline assignment: CDR1 SGHRS and CDR2 YFSETQ. V was cut by 0 bases and J by 2 bases, with 8 bases left in between. The CDR3 sequence is 14 residues long. The CDR3 loop reads CASSLAEHNYGYTF. In DNA form, the CDR3 reads TGCGCCAGCAGCTTGGCCGAACACAACTATGGCTACACCTTC.

The chain uses TRBV5-6 and TRBJ2-5, with D possibly TRBD2 on 6 matching bases. The V gene's germline CDR1 is SGHDT and CDR2 YYEEEE. V lost 4 bases, J lost 2 bases, and 12 bases lay in between. CDR3 size: 14 residues. CDR3 amino acids: CASSPRDLQETQYF. The CDR3 coding sequence is TGTGCCAGCAGCCCCCGGGACTTACAAGAGACCCAGTACTTC. Full variable domain (rest looked up from reference TRBV5-6 and TRBJ2-5): DAGVTQSPTHLIKTRGQQVTLRCSPKSGHDTVSWYQQALGQGPQFIFQYYEEEERQRGNFPDRFSGHQFPNYSSELNVNALLLGDSALYLCASSPRDLQETQYFGPGTRLLVL.

CDR3 residues: CASSQGSGTLAGGYTF. In DNA, the CDR3 is TGCGCCAGCAGCCAGGGGTCAGGGACCCTTGCTGGAGGCTACACCTTC. This chain joins TRBV5-1 and TRBJ1-2; possible D gene TRBD1, 6 bases. The CDR3 length is 16 residues. Germline V CDR1 and CDR2: SGHRS, YFSETQ. Trimming stripped 4 bases from V and 8 bases from J, with 24 bases between. The variable domain in full, with the rest retrieved from reference TRBV5-1 and TRBJ1-2, is KAGVTQTPRYLIKTRGQQVTLSCSPISGHRSVSWYQQTPGQGLQFLFEYFSETQRNKGNFPGRFSGRQFSNSRSEMNVSTLELGDSALYLCASSQGSGTLAGGYTFGSGTRLTVV.

This chain joins TRBV18 and TRBJ2-5; a weak D match, TRBD2 (6 bases). Germline V CDR1 and CDR2: KGHSH, LQKENI. The CDR3 is 13 residues long. V was clipped by 3 bases and J by 3 bases, with 8 bases between them. The CDR3 is CASSPGLEETQYF. The CDR3 bases are TGTGCCAGCTCACCGGGACTTGAAGAGACCCAGTACTTC.

Only a few counts were recorded for this clone. The chain is built from TRBV11-2 and TRBJ1-1, with a tentative D call TRBD1 (5 bases). The CDR3 has 15 amino acids. Looked up from germline, CDR1 is SGHAT and CDR2 is FQNNGV. V dropped 5 bases and J dropped 2 bases, with 15 bases sitting between them. Written as DNA, the CDR3 is TGTGCCAGCAGCCGTGGGTTGGGGGGTAACACTGAAGCTTTCTTT. This translates into CASSRGLGGNTEAFF.

The V call is TRBV7-6, the J call TRBJ2-7, with TRBD1 matching 7 bases. The CDR3 has 16 amino acids. CDR1 and CDR2 from the germline V gene are SGHVS and FNYEAQ. Losses at the gene ends were 5 bases for V and 0 bases for J; bases not matched to a gene: 10. The CDR3 nucleotides read TGTGCCAGCAGCCTTTCCGCCGGGACAGACTCCTACGAGCAGTACTTC. Translated, it gives CASSLSAGTDSYEQYF.

This clone turned up a few times. The V call is TRBV29-1, the J call TRBJ2-1; tentative D call: TRBD1 (6 bases). The germline V gene has CDR1 SQVTM and CDR2 ANQGSEA. The CDR3 loop spans 10 amino acids. V was trimmed by 7 bases and J by 15 bases, leaving 16 bases between them. CDR3 bases: TGCAGCGCTGGACAGAGCCTCGCGTTCTTC. It codes for CSAGQSLAFF.

The table lists this clone with a count of one. The chain carries TRBV6-5 and TRBJ1-1; maybe TRBD1 (6 bases). The germline V and J ends were trimmed by 8 bases and 1 base, with 11 bases remaining between them. Germline CDR1 and CDR2: MNHEY and SVGAGI. The CDR3 length is 13 residues. This CDR3 reads CASGLQGNTEAFF. For the CDR3, the DNA is TGTGCCAGCGGGTTACAGGGGAACACTGAAGCTTTCTTT.

The chain has TRBV19 and TRBJ2-6; 7 bases agree with TRBD1. Germline V gene data show CDR1 as LNHDA and CDR2 as SQIVND (reference sequence). The CDR3 has 16 amino acids. V trimming: 6 bases; J trimming: 4 bases; junction bases outside the gene matches: 9. The DNA of the CDR3 is TGTGCCAGTAGCCTAAGGACAGGTTCCGGGGCCAACGTCCTGACTTTC. Amino acids: CASSLRTGSGANVLTF.

Remarks on this clone: Other DNA sequences in this sample translate to the same CDR3. The chain recombines TRBV28 with TRBJ2-7; TRBD2 matches 9 bases. CDR1 is MDHEN, CDR2 SYDVKM, per germline. Trimming cost V 2 bases and J 0 bases; bases outside gene matches: 2. The CDR3 extends over 15 amino acids. CDR3 in DNA: TGTGCCAGCAGTTTAGGACTAGCGTCCTCCTACGAGCAGTACTTC. Protein: CASSLGLASSYEQYF. Supplemented by reference TRBV28 and TRBJ2-7, the full variable domain reads DVKVTQSSRYLVKRTGEKVFLECVQDMDHENMFWYRQDPGLGLRLIYFSYDVKMKEKGDIPEGYSVSREKKERFSLILESASTNQTSMYLCASSLGLASSYEQYFGPGTRLTVT.

The chain combines TRBV7-3 with TRBJ2-2; 9 nucleotides agree with TRBD1. In germline, CDR1 is SGHTA, CDR2 FQGTGA. The CDR3 spans 16 residues. V lost 5 bases and J lost 0; bases outside the gene matches: 4. CDR3 amino acids: CASSHTGGANTGELFF. The CDR3 bases are TGTGCCAGCAGCCACACAGGGGGCGCGAACACCGGGGAGCTGTTTTTT.

The chain uses TRBV6-5 and TRBJ1-2, with D unclear. The V gene's germline CDR1 is MNHEY and CDR2 SVGAGI. The CDR3 runs to 13 residues. The V and J ends lost 7 bases and 5 bases respectively, with 14 bases between them. The CDR3: CASKASPGYGYTF. The CDR3, as DNA: TGTGCCAGCAAGGCATCTCCCGGGTATGGCTACACCTTC.

This clone was seen a single time. The chain employs TRBV9 and TRBJ2-5, with 8 bases fitting TRBD2. Looked up from germline, CDR1 is SGDLS and CDR2 is YYNGEE. This CDR3 is 14 amino acids long. J lost 2 bases, V lost 1 base, and 1 base had no gene match. This chain's CDR3 is CASSVSSGQETQYF. The CDR3 nucleotides are TGTGCCAGCAGCGTATCTAGCGGGCAAGAGACCCAGTACTTC.

The V call is TRBV4-1, the J call TRBJ2-2, with 11 bases identical to TRBD1. Trimming cost V 4 bases and J 6 bases; bases outside gene matches: 10. This CDR3 has 17 residues. CDR1 MGHRA and CDR2 YSYEKL come from the germline V gene. CDR3 sequence (DNA): TGCGCCAGCAGCCCACTGAGACCGGACAGGGGGCCCGGGGAGCTGTTTTTT. Its protein product is CASSPLRPDRGPGELFF.

V is TRBV4-1 and J is TRBJ1-1; possible D gene TRBD1, 5 bases. Between the trimmed V and J ends, which lost 3 bases and 12 bases, there was a span of 20 bases. The CDR3 extends over 14 amino acids. Germline-derived CDR1 and CDR2 are MGHRA and YSYEKL. CDR3: CASSQATGPHFSFF. For the CDR3, the DNA is TGCGCCAGCAGCCAGGCTACAGGACCCCATTTCTCTTTCTTT.